These T cell receptor beta chains were read from a single sample in a study of pediatric ulcerative colitis. Only in-frame clones appear in the TCRdb table, and some are missing; sequencing was by immunoSEQ multiplex PCR. The data contain about 16,000 clones, roughly three quarters of them singletons. The sample was gut tissue. The receptors derive from a boy under 18 who was a control in a study of pediatric ulcerative colitis. Both conserved end residues are part of each CDR3. Each record gives: clone size, V gene, D gene, CDR3 length, J gene, CDR3 DNA, CDR3 protein. D genes are given only for firm matches. Where a row states a size, it is once, few, many or the class of an expanded clone; other rows omit it.

size: .
V: TRBV28
D: .
length: 15
J: TRBJ2-6
DNA: TGTGCCAGCAGAAAAACAGGCCCTGGGGCCAACGTCCTGACTTTC
CDR3: CASRKTGPGANVLTF

size: once
V: TRBV6-1
D: TRBD2
length: 15
J: TRBJ2-2
DNA: TGTGCCAGCTCTGGCACGGCGGGAGTAGGCGGGGAGCTGTTTTTT
CDR3: CASSGTAGVGGELFF

size: once
V: TRBV10-3
D: TRBD1
length: 13
J: TRBJ1-2
DNA: TGTGCCATCAGTGATGACAGGGACTATGGCTACACCTTC
CDR3: CAISDDRDYGYTF

size: .
V: TRBV27
D: .
length: 13
J: TRBJ2-7
DNA: TGTGCCAGCAGTCCCCGGCTCACCTACGAGCAGTACTTC
CDR3: CASSPRLTYEQYF

size: few
V: TRBV2
D: .
length: 14
J: TRBJ2-2
DNA: TGTGCCAGCACCCTGGACAGGAACACCGGGGAGCTGTTTTTT
CDR3: CASTLDRNTGELFF

size: .
V: TRBV7-2
D: TRBD2
length: 15
J: TRBJ2-4
DNA: TGTGCCAGCAGCCAAGGACTAGCGGGGGTAAACATTCAGTACTTC
CDR3: CASSQGLAGVNIQYF

size: few
V: TRBV9
D: TRBD1
length: 14
J: TRBJ1-2
DNA: TGTGCCAGCAGCGCCAGACAGGGGAACTATGGCTACACCTTC
CDR3: CASSARQGNYGYTF

size: .
V: TRBV12-5
D: TRBD1
length: 15
J: TRBJ1-5
DNA: TGTGCTAGTGGTTTGTTAATACAGGGGGGTCAGCCCCAGCATTTT
CDR3: CASGLLIQGGQPQHF

size: .
V: TRBV28
D: TRBD1
length: 14
J: TRBJ2-5
DNA: TGTGCCAGCAGTTCCCGGGACAGGGAAGAGACCCAGTACTTC
CDR3: CASSSRDREETQYF

size: .
V: TRBV19
D: .
length: 16
J: TRBJ1-5
DNA: TGTGCCAGTAGTATGAAGTACAGTGAGGTCCGAGGGGCCCAGCATTTT
CDR3: CASSMKYSEVRGAQHF

size: .
V: TRBV28
D: TRBD1
length: 14
J: TRBJ1-2
DNA: TGTGCCAGCAGTGTACAGGGGCCTAGCTATGGCTACACCTTC
CDR3: CASSVQGPSYGYTF

size: .
V: TRBV18
D: TRBD2
length: 16
J: TRBJ2-3
DNA: TGTGCCAGCTCACCATTCCAGCGGGGGGGCACAGATACGCAGTATTTT
CDR3: CASSPFQRGGTDTQYF

size: .
V: TRBV5-6
D: TRBD1
length: 17
J: TRBJ2-2
DNA: TGTGCCAGCAGCTTTCGACGCGGGACAGGGAACACCGGGGAGCTGTTTTTT
CDR3: CASSFRRGTGNTGELFF

size: .
V: TRBV7-2
D: .
length: 17
J: TRBJ1-2
DNA: TGTGCCAGCAGCCGACCGACGAGGACAGAAAAATTCTATGGCTACACCTTC
CDR3: CASSRPTRTEKFYGYTF

size: once
V: TRBV4-3
D: TRBD1
length: 16
J: TRBJ2-4
DNA: TGCGCCAGCAGCCAAGAGTGGGGACAGGGGGCAGACATTCAGTACTTC
CDR3: CASSQEWGQGADIQYF

size: .
V: TRBV7-2
D: TRBD2
length: 16
J: TRBJ2-1
DNA: TGTGCCAGCAGGCAAGTAACTAGCGGGGGAGGCAATGAGCAGTTCTTC
CDR3: CASRQVTSGGGNEQFF

size: .
V: TRBV28
D: .
length: 16
J: TRBJ1-4
DNA: TGTGCCAGCAGTTTAAGTGGGCCGACGGTTAATGAAAAACTGTTTTTT
CDR3: CASSLSGPTVNEKLFF

size: .
V: TRBV4-2
D: TRBD1
length: 13
J: TRBJ2-7
DNA: TGTGCCAGCGGGGGACAGGGCGGGCACGAGCAGTACTTC
CDR3: CASGGQGGHEQYF

size: .
V: TRBV5-1
D: .
length: 15
J: TRBJ2-7
DNA: TGCGCCAGCAGCTTGGCGGGGACTCACTCCTACGAGCAGTACTTC
CDR3: CASSLAGTHSYEQYF

size: .
V: TRBV7-3
D: TRBD1
length: 17
J: TRBJ1-1
DNA: TGTGCCAGCAGCTTAACGCGACTGGGACAGGGAGACACTGAAGCTTTCTTT
CDR3: CASSLTRLGQGDTEAFF

size: .
V: TRBV18
D: .
length: 13
J: TRBJ1-1
DNA: TGTGCCAGCTCGCCAGTGGGAGGGACTGAAGCTTTCTTT
CDR3: CASSPVGGTEAFF

size: .
V: TRBV15
D: .
length: 14
J: TRBJ2-1
DNA: TGTGCCACCAGCAGAGTCACAGACCCCGATGAGCAGTTCTTC
CDR3: CATSRVTDPDEQFF

size: .
V: TRBV19
D: TRBD1
length: 14
J: TRBJ1-1
DNA: TGTGCCAGTAGTACCGGGACAGGGTATACTGAAGCTTTCTTT
CDR3: CASSTGTGYTEAFF

size: .
V: TRBV7-2
D: .
length: 15
J: TRBJ1-1
DNA: TGTGCCAGCAGCATTTCCAGGGAGACGAACACTGAAGCTTTCTTT
CDR3: CASSISRETNTEAFF

size: .
V: TRBV5-1
D: .
length: 14
J: TRBJ2-5
DNA: TGCGCCAGCAGCTTGGCTGGGGGGGCCGAGACCCAGTACTTC
CDR3: CASSLAGGAETQYF

size: .
V: TRBV28
D: .
length: 14
J: TRBJ1-5
DNA: TGTGCCAGCAGTTTATCAGGGGAAAGTCAGCCCCAGCATTTT
CDR3: CASSLSGESQPQHF

size: once
V: TRBV27
D: .
length: 13
J: TRBJ1-3
DNA: TGTGCCAGCAGTGCGTCGGGAGGAAACACCATATATTTT
CDR3: CASSASGGNTIYF

size: few
V: TRBV7-2
D: .
length: 13
J: TRBJ2-3
DNA: TGTGCCAGCAGCCCTCAACCCACAGATACGCAGTATTTT
CDR3: CASSPQPTDTQYF

size: few
V: TRBV19
D: .
length: 14
J: TRBJ2-3
DNA: TGTGCCAGTAGTTTAGAGCGAAGCACAGATACGCAGTATTTT
CDR3: CASSLERSTDTQYF

size: .
V: TRBV27
D: TRBD1
length: 14
J: TRBJ2-3
DNA: TGTGCCAGCAGTCAAAGACAGGGGGCAGATACGCAGTATTTT
CDR3: CASSQRQGADTQYF

size: .
V: TRBV5-1
D: TRBD2
length: 16
J: TRBJ2-3
DNA: TGCGCCAGCAGCTGGCTCTGGGCGGGGAGGGCAGATACGCAGTATTTT
CDR3: CASSWLWAGRADTQYF

size: few
V: TRBV19
D: .
length: 16
J: TRBJ2-5
DNA: TGTGCCAGTAGTCCCTGGGGATCCGGGACCCAAGAGACCCAGTACTTC
CDR3: CASSPWGSGTQETQYF

size: .
V: TRBV19
D: .
length: 15
J: TRBJ1-4
DNA: TGTGCCAGTAGTCCCCGGGACACAACTAATGAAAAACTGTTTTTT
CDR3: CASSPRDTTNEKLFF

size: once
V: TRBV7-8
D: .
length: 14
J: TRBJ2-3
DNA: TGTGCCAGCACTGAAGCCCAACGTCCAGATACGCAGTATTTT
CDR3: CASTEAQRPDTQYF

size: .
V: TRBV5-1
D: TRBD1
length: 16
J: TRBJ2-2
DNA: TGCGCCAGCAGCCCCGCCGGGACAGCGAACACCGGGGAGCTGTTTTTT
CDR3: CASSPAGTANTGELFF

size: .
V: TRBV5-1
D: .
length: 13
J: TRBJ2-7
DNA: TGCGCCAGCACTGGGTTGGCCGACTACGAGCAGTACTTC
CDR3: CASTGLADYEQYF

size: .
V: TRBV29-1
D: .
length: 16
J: TRBJ2-7
DNA: TGCAGCGTTCTGGGACTCTCTCCCGGATTTGACTACGAGCAGTACTTC
CDR3: CSVLGLSPGFDYEQYF

size: .
V: TRBV2
D: .
length: 14
J: TRBJ2-3
DNA: TGTGCCAGCAGTGTAGCGGCTGGTACAGATACGCAGTATTTT
CDR3: CASSVAAGTDTQYF

size: .
V: TRBV7-9
D: .
length: 14
J: TRBJ2-5
DNA: TGTGCCAGCAGCTTAGCGAGTAACGTGGAGACCCAGTACTTC
CDR3: CASSLASNVETQYF

size: .
V: TRBV25-1
D: TRBD2
length: 18
J: TRBJ2-3
DNA: TGTGCCAGCAGTTATTCTATGATAGCGGGAGGGAACACAGATACGCAGTATTTT
CDR3: CASSYSMIAGGNTDTQYF

size: .
V: TRBV10-3
D: TRBD2
length: 14
J: TRBJ2-3
DNA: TGTGCCATCAGCCCCGGGGGGAACACAGATACGCAGTATTTT
CDR3: CAISPGGNTDTQYF

size: .
V: TRBV27
D: .
length: 13
J: TRBJ1-5
DNA: TGTGCCAGCAGTTTCACAGCAGATCAGCCCCAGCATTTT
CDR3: CASSFTADQPQHF

size: few
V: TRBV14
D: .
length: 15
J: TRBJ2-7
DNA: TGTGCCAGCAGCCAAGATCCAAGGGGACTCTTGGGGCAGTACTTC
CDR3: CASSQDPRGLLGQYF

size: .
V: TRBV6-6
D: .
length: 15
J: TRBJ1-1
DNA: TGTGCCAGCAGCCAACATCAAGGGTTGAACACTGAAGCTTTCTTT
CDR3: CASSQHQGLNTEAFF

size: .
V: TRBV1
D: .
length: 19
J: TRBJ2-1
DNA: TGCACCAGCAGATCCGGGACTAGCGCCAACAGGAGCTCCTACAATGAGCAGTTCTTC
CDR3: CTSRSGTSANRSSYNEQFF

size: .
V: TRBV6-1
D: .
length: 13
J: TRBJ1-5
DNA: TGTGCCAGCAGTGGGACGGGCAATCAGCCCCAGCATTTT
CDR3: CASSGTGNQPQHF

size: .
V: TRBV10-3
D: .
length: 15
J: TRBJ1-5
DNA: TGTGCCATCAGTGAGACCCAGGACGGCGACGGGCCCCAGCATTTT
CDR3: CAISETQDGDGPQHF

size: .
V: TRBV29-1
D: TRBD2
length: 13
J: TRBJ2-7
DNA: TGCAGCGTTGGACCTAGCGGAGCCGGCGAGCAGTACTTC
CDR3: CSVGPSGAGEQYF

size: once
V: TRBV5-6
D: .
length: 13
J: TRBJ2-1
DNA: TGTGCCAGCAGCTTGGACGCAAACAATGAGCAGTTCTTC
CDR3: CASSLDANNEQFF

size: few
V: TRBV5-7
D: TRBD1
length: 14
J: TRBJ1-5
DNA: TGTGCCAGCAGCCCGGGACAGGGCTTCCAGCCCCAGCATTTT
CDR3: CASSPGQGFQPQHF

size: .
V: TRBV9
D: .
length: 15
J: TRBJ1-1
DNA: TGTGCCAGCAGCCCTAGAGGCGGGCTAGGCACTGAAGCTTTCTTT
CDR3: CASSPRGGLGTEAFF

size: .
V: TRBV27
D: TRBD2
length: 16
J: TRBJ2-1
DNA: TGTGCCAGCAGTATTACTAGCGGGAGGGCGGGGAATGAGCAGTTCTTC
CDR3: CASSITSGRAGNEQFF

size: .
V: TRBV28
D: .
length: 14
J: TRBJ2-5
DNA: TGTGCCAGCAGTTTATTGGGGTACCAAGAGACCCAGTACTTC
CDR3: CASSLLGYQETQYF

size: few
V: TRBV28
D: .
length: 14
J: TRBJ1-1
DNA: TGTGCCAGCAGTCCACCCGTTTTGGACACTGAAGCTTTCTTT
CDR3: CASSPPVLDTEAFF

size: .
V: TRBV12-5
D: .
length: 14
J: TRBJ2-3
DNA: TGTGCTAGTGGTAATACCCTTTTTTCAGATACGCAGTATTTT
CDR3: CASGNTLFSDTQYF

size: .
V: TRBV27
D: TRBD1
length: 14
J: TRBJ1-4
DNA: TGTGCCAGCAGTTCCGGACAGGGAAGAGAAAAACTGTTTTTT
CDR3: CASSSGQGREKLFF

size: .
V: TRBV19
D: TRBD1
length: 15
J: TRBJ2-7
DNA: TGTGCCAGTATGGCCCGAGACAGGGGATACTACGAGCAGTACTTC
CDR3: CASMARDRGYYEQYF

size: .
V: TRBV7-7
D: .
length: 13
J: TRBJ2-5
DNA: TGTGCTAGCAGCTCGAACAGGGATGGGACCCAGTACTTC
CDR3: CASSSNRDGTQYF

size: few
V: TRBV15
D: .
length: 13
J: TRBJ1-1
DNA: TGTGCCACCAGCAAAGATGTGGGACGGGAAGCTTTCTTT
CDR3: CATSKDVGREAFF